These T cell receptor beta chains were read from a single sample in a study of technical replicates of blood from a handful of donors. The protocol was immunoSEQ multiplex PCR, while the TCRdb copy is restricted to in-frame clones and leaves out a portion. The data show some 87,000 clones, with roughly 91% seen just once and about 0.4% held by the top ten. The sample comprised T cells isolated from PBMCs. All receptors derive from a human donor in good health. CDR3s include the opening cysteine and the closing phenylalanine or tryptophan. A D gene is named only where the DNA matches it firmly. Size tells how often a clone was seen (once, few, many) or the class of an expanded clone, and some rows leave it out.

TRBJ2-1 | NA | TRBV7-2 | NA | CASSSSISSPTIDEQFF | TGTGCCAGCAGCTCCTCCATTAGTAGCCCTACAATCGATGAGCAGTTCTTC
TRBJ2-1 | NA | TRBV13 | TRBD2 | CASSLRGLAANEQFF | TGTGCCAGCAGTCTCCGAGGGCTAGCGGCCAATGAGCAGTTCTTC
TRBJ2-3 | NA | TRBV11-2 | NA | CASSLVGGTDTQYF | TGTGCCAGCAGCTTAGTAGGGGGCACAGATACGCAGTATTTT
TRBJ1-4 | NA | TRBV5-6 | NA | CASSLDFREEKLFF | TGTGCCAGCAGCTTGGACTTTCGAGAGGAAAAACTGTTTTTT
TRBJ2-2 | NA | TRBV6-6 | NA | CASSHRGTVTGELFF | TGTGCCAGCTCGCACCGGGGAACGGTCACCGGGGAGCTGTTTTTT
TRBJ1-1 | few | TRBV30 | TRBD1 | CARDLTGGFSEAFF | TGTGCCCGTGACCTCACAGGGGGCTTCTCTGAAGCTTTCTTT
TRBJ2-1 | NA | TRBV18 | TRBD2 | CASSPGTSGSNEQFF | TGTGCCAGCTCACCAGGGACTAGCGGGAGTAATGAGCAGTTCTTC
TRBJ1-1 | NA | TRBV6-6 | NA | CASSYSKGVNTEAFF | TGTGCCAGCAGTTACTCGAAGGGGGTGAACACTGAAGCTTTCTTT
TRBJ1-1 | NA | TRBV27 | NA | CASTATGFSTEAFF | TGTGCCAGCACTGCTACAGGTTTCAGCACTGAAGCTTTCTTT
TRBJ1-2 | NA | TRBV28 | NA | CASRQENYGYTF | TGTGCCAGCAGACAGGAAAACTATGGCTACACCTTC
TRBJ2-7 | NA | TRBV15 | TRBD2 | CATSSEPGGTYEQYF | TGTGCCACCAGCAGCGAACCGGGAGGAACCTACGAGCAGTACTTC
TRBJ1-2 | NA | TRBV14 | NA | CASSHGQFNYGYTF | TGTGCCAGCAGCCACGGACAGTTTAACTATGGCTACACCTTC
TRBJ1-2 | NA | TRBV7-9 | NA | CASSINREGYTF | TGTGCCAGCAGCATAAACAGGGAAGGCTACACCTTC
TRBJ1-2 | NA | TRBV16 | TRBD1 | CASSQSGQGLGYTF | TGTGCCAGCAGCCAATCGGGACAGGGTCTTGGCTACACCTTC
TRBJ2-3 | NA | TRBV5-4 | NA | CASSLAVTDTQYF | TGTGCCAGCAGCTTGGCCGTCACAGATACGCAGTATTTT
TRBJ1-2 | NA | TRBV6-5 | NA | CASSYSYEDSTYGYTF | TGTGCCAGCAGTTACTCGTATGAGGACAGCACCTATGGCTACACCTTC
TRBJ2-1 | NA | TRBV9 | TRBD2 | CASSGTSGSTSANEQFF | TGTGCCAGCAGCGGTACTAGCGGTTCCACGAGTGCCAATGAGCAGTTCTTC
TRBJ1-5 | NA | TRBV6-5 | NA | CASSYSKAGSDQPQHF | TGTGCCAGCAGTTACTCGAAAGCAGGGTCCGATCAGCCCCAGCATTTT
TRBJ1-2 | NA | TRBV2 | NA | CASSERGLYGYTF | TGTGCCAGCAGTGAAAGGGGCCTCTATGGCTACACCTTC
TRBJ2-3 | once | TRBV7-2 | TRBD2 | CASTRREGVGDTQYF | TGTGCCAGCACCCGCCGGGAGGGAGTGGGAGATACGCAGTATTTT
TRBJ2-7 | NA | TRBV4-2 | NA | CASSQEGQSAEFYEQYF | TGTGCCAGCAGCCAAGAAGGGCAGTCAGCGGAGTTCTACGAGCAGTACTTC
TRBJ1-2 | NA | TRBV5-1 | TRBD1 | CASSPEGQFGYTF | TGCGCCAGCAGCCCGGAGGGACAGTTTGGCTACACCTTC
TRBJ2-3 | NA | TRBV6-4 | NA | CASSGGADTQYF | TGTGCCAGCAGCGGAGGGGCAGATACGCAGTATTTT
TRBJ2-3 | NA | TRBV5-6 | TRBD2 | CASSLAASGSYTDTQYF | TGTGCCAGCAGCTTGGCCGCTAGCGGGAGTTACACAGATACGCAGTATTTT
TRBJ2-7 | NA | TRBV19 | TRBD1 | CASTWGTGGGYEQYF | TGTGCCAGTACCTGGGGGACAGGGGGCGGATACGAGCAGTACTTC
TRBJ2-1 | NA | TRBV6-1 | TRBD2 | CASSEAQLAGLGEQFF | TGTGCCAGCAGTGAAGCGCAACTAGCGGGACTTGGTGAGCAGTTCTTC
TRBJ2-1 | NA | TRBV6-6 | TRBD2 | CATAGTSYNEQFF | TGTGCCACAGCGGGAACCTCCTACAATGAGCAGTTCTTC
TRBJ2-1 | NA | TRBV6-1 | TRBD2 | CASSEVWLAGGNEQFF | TGTGCCAGCAGTGAAGTGTGGCTAGCGGGAGGCAATGAGCAGTTCTTC
TRBJ2-2 | NA | TRBV11-3 | TRBD1 | CASSRGLTNTGELFF | TGTGCCAGCAGCAGGGGGCTTACGAACACCGGGGAGCTGTTTTTT
TRBJ2-5 | once | TRBV29-1 | NA | CSGGEARVLQETQYF | TGCAGCGGGGGTGAGGCGCGGGTTCTTCAAGAGACCCAGTACTTC
TRBJ1-2 | NA | TRBV6-1 | NA | CASSEPYRGYTF | TGTGCCAGCAGTGAGCCGTATCGGGGCTACACCTTC
TRBJ2-7 | once | TRBV9 | NA | CASSARDTHSYEQYF | TGTGCCAGCAGCGCCCGGGACACTCACTCCTACGAGCAGTACTTC
TRBJ2-3 | NA | TRBV6-5 | TRBD1 | CASSYRHRGPTDTQYF | TGTGCCAGCAGTTACCGGCACAGGGGCCCCACAGATACGCAGTATTTT
TRBJ2-7 | NA | TRBV29-1 | NA | CGMEGVSSEQYF | TGTGGGATGGAGGGAGTGTCCAGCGAGCAGTACTTC
TRBJ1-1 | NA | TRBV25-1 | NA | CASSEGGTEAFF | TGTGCCAGCAGTGAGGGGGGCACTGAAGCTTTCTTT
TRBJ2-7 | NA | TRBV5-1 | TRBD2 | CASSLGTSGIYEQYF | TGCGCCAGCAGCTTGGGGACTAGCGGTATATACGAGCAGTACTTC
TRBJ2-7 | NA | TRBV9 | TRBD1 | CASSVAPGGVYEQYF | TGTGCCAGCAGCGTAGCCCCAGGGGGCGTCTACGAGCAGTACTTC
TRBJ2-6 | NA | TRBV27 | NA | CASSFDGWANVLTF | TGTGCCAGCAGTTTTGATGGCTGGGCCAACGTCCTGACTTTC
TRBJ2-7 | NA | TRBV30 | NA | CAWSVGRAWGEQYF | TGTGCCTGGAGTGTTGGCAGGGCCTGGGGCGAGCAGTACTTC
TRBJ2-3 | NA | TRBV19 | TRBD2 | CASRGTTDTDTQYF | TGTGCCAGTAGAGGGACTACCGACACAGATACGCAGTATTTT
TRBJ2-2 | NA | TRBV4-2 | NA | CASSQDGGGGMNTGELFF | TGTGCCAGCAGCCAAGACGGTGGAGGTGGGATGAACACCGGGGAGCTGTTTTTT
TRBJ2-7 | NA | TRBV4-1 | NA | CASSQGLNPWNRMTYEQYF | TGCGCCAGCAGCCAAGGTCTAAACCCTTGGAACAGGATGACCTACGAGCAGTACTTC
TRBJ2-3 | NA | TRBV2 | TRBD1 | CAITGEDTQYF | TGTGCCATAACAGGGGAAGATACGCAGTATTTT
TRBJ1-1 | once | TRBV4-1 | TRBD1 | CASSQKGQGTTEAFF | TGCGCCAGCAGCCAGAAGGGACAGGGGACCACTGAAGCTTTCTTT
TRBJ2-7 | NA | TRBV6-1 | TRBD2 | CASSDLAGFYEQYF | TGTGCCAGCAGTGACCTAGCGGGGTTCTACGAGCAGTACTTC
TRBJ2-7 | NA | TRBV7-9 | NA | CASTPRGQGGSYEQYF | TGTGCCAGCACTCCTCGCGGGCAGGGGGGTTCCTACGAGCAGTACTTC
TRBJ1-1 | NA | TRBV27 | NA | CASSPTPTGLRVEAFF | TGTGCCAGCAGCCCTACTCCCACAGGGTTAAGGGTTGAAGCTTTCTTT
TRBJ1-1 | few | TRBV4-1 | NA | CASSQEKGRDTEAFF | TGCGCCAGCAGCCAAGAGAAGGGCAGGGACACTGAAGCTTTCTTT
TRBJ2-7 | NA | TRBV15 | NA | CATSRVKKAGRSLYEQYF | TGTGCCACCAGCAGAGTCAAGAAGGCGGGGCGGTCGCTCTACGAGCAGTACTTC
TRBJ1-3 | NA | TRBV19 | NA | CASSGARPGNTIYF | TGTGCCAGTAGTGGGGCCAGGCCAGGAAACACCATATATTTT
TRBJ1-1 | NA | TRBV11-3 | NA | CASSPGAEAFF | TGTGCCAGCAGCCCGGGGGCTGAAGCTTTCTTT
TRBJ1-5 | NA | TRBV5-6 | TRBD1 | CASSFPDRVNQPQHF | TGTGCCAGCAGCTTCCCGGACAGGGTCAATCAGCCCCAGCATTTT
TRBJ1-1 | NA | TRBV7-9 | NA | CASSGNGGNTEAFF | TGTGCCAGCAGCGGTAATGGAGGTAACACTGAAGCTTTCTTT